The rows below give T cell receptor beta chains drawn from one sample of a study of identifying expanded T cells in peripheral blood. Clones were sequenced by immunoSEQ multiplex PCR, and TCRdb holds only the in-frame ones, with some missing. Of some 72,000 clones listed, about nine tenths are singletons. Sequencing was carried out using blood. The receptors were sampled from a person between 18 and 75 years old in good health. CDR3s include the opening cysteine and the closing phenylalanine or tryptophan. A D gene is named only where the DNA matches it firmly. The listing skips clone size in some rows; elsewhere it reads once, few, many or a size class.

j_call,v_call,clone_size,d_call,cdr3_nt,cdr3_aa
TRBJ1-1,TRBV18,.,.,TGTGCCAGCTCACCCCCCATGAACACTGAAGCTTTCTTT,CASSPPMNTEAFF
TRBJ2-5,TRBV10-3,.,.,TGTGCCATCAGTGAGTCGACGGAGACCCAGTACTTC,CAISESTETQYF
TRBJ1-2,TRBV11-2,.,.,TGTGCCAGCAGCTTAGGGCAGAACTATGGCTACACCTTC,CASSLGQNYGYTF
TRBJ1-2,TRBV29-1,.,.,TGCAGCGCACGACAAAGCGGGGGCTACACCTTC,CSARQSGGYTF
TRBJ1-1,TRBV7-6,.,TRBD1,TGTGCCAGCAGCCCCGACAGGGGGCTGAACACTGAAGCTTTCTTT,CASSPDRGLNTEAFF
TRBJ2-6,TRBV6-1,.,TRBD2,TGTGCCAGCAGTGGCGGACTAGCGGATGGCTCTGGGGCCAACGTCCTGACTTTC,CASSGGLADGSGANVLTF
TRBJ2-5,TRBV7-2,.,.,TGTGCCAGCAGCTTAGGGAGTGGGGAGACCCAGTACTTC,CASSLGSGETQYF
TRBJ1-1,TRBV28,once,.,TGTGCCAGCAGTAGGGGTGGAGACATGAACACTGAAGCTTTCTTT,CASSRGGDMNTEAFF
TRBJ2-6,TRBV30,.,.,TGTGCCTGGAGCCCGATAGGGGTTCCCGGGGCCAACGTCCTGACTTTC,CAWSPIGVPGANVLTF
TRBJ1-1,TRBV18,.,.,TGTGCCAGCTCACAGGAACAGGGATTGGAGACTGAAGCTTTCTTT,CASSQEQGLETEAFF
TRBJ1-1,TRBV19,.,.,TGTGCCAGTAGCTATCCATCGGAGTACACTGAAGCTTTCTTT,CASSYPSEYTEAFF
TRBJ2-7,TRBV5-6,.,TRBD1,TGTGCCAGCAGCTCCACCGGGACAGGATCCTACGAGCAGTACTTC,CASSSTGTGSYEQYF
TRBJ2-2,TRBV4-3,.,.,TGCGCCAGCAGCCGAGTTCCGAACACCGGGGAGCTGTTTTTT,CASSRVPNTGELFF
TRBJ2-5,TRBV5-1,once,TRBD2,TGCGCCAGCAGCCCTCGCCTCCTAGCGGGGGGACCGGAGACCCAGTACTTC,CASSPRLLAGGPETQYF
TRBJ2-1,TRBV29-1,.,.,TGCAGCGTTAGGAGGGACAGCCGCGGACGGGGCAATGAGCAGTTCTTC,CSVRRDSRGRGNEQFF
TRBJ1-5,TRBV19,.,.,TGTGCCAGTAGTATAGTGAGCGGTAGCAATCAGCCCCAGCATTTT,CASSIVSGSNQPQHF
TRBJ1-6,TRBV30,few,TRBD1,TGTGCCTGGGGGGGACAGCTGAATTCACCCCTCCACTTT,CAWGGQLNSPLHF
TRBJ2-2,TRBV2,.,.,TGTGCCAGCAGTCGGGAACAGACCGGGGAGCTGTTTTTT,CASSREQTGELFF
TRBJ2-5,TRBV7-2,.,.,TGTGCCAGCAGCTTAGCCCCCGGGTATACGACTTGGGAGACCCAGTACTTC,CASSLAPGYTTWETQYF
TRBJ2-3,TRBV6-5,.,.,TGTGCCAGCAGTTACTCGGCAGGGGCAGATACGCAGTATTTT,CASSYSAGADTQYF
TRBJ2-2,TRBV13,.,.,TGTGCCAGCAGCACCCGGTGGCTACCAGGAGACACCGGGGAGCTGTTTTTT,CASSTRWLPGDTGELFF
TRBJ1-3,TRBV18,once,.,TGTGCCAGCTCACCACCGACAGGATCGGGTGGAAACACCATATATTTT,CASSPPTGSGGNTIYF
TRBJ1-2,TRBV5-5,.,TRBD1,TGTGCCAGCAGCTTGGGGGCAGCAGGGGGCTATGGCTACACCTTC,CASSLGAAGGYGYTF
TRBJ2-1,TRBV5-1,once,TRBD2,TGCGCCAGCAGCTCAGGACTAGCGGCTTACAATGAGCAGTTCTTC,CASSSGLAAYNEQFF
TRBJ1-2,TRBV2,few,.,TGTGCCAGCCAATGGGGGCGGAACTATGGCTACACCTTC,CASQWGRNYGYTF
TRBJ1-2,TRBV11-2,.,TRBD1,TGTGCCAGCAGCTCATCACGGAGGACAGGGGAGGGCTACACCTTC,CASSSSRRTGEGYTF
TRBJ2-7,TRBV4-2,.,.,TGTGCCAGCAGCCAAGATGTAACGGGAGTTATCGTATCTGAGCAGTACTTC,CASSQDVTGVIVSEQYF
TRBJ2-3,TRBV4-1,.,TRBD2,TGCGCCAGCAGCCACAACCGAGCAGCGGGAAGTAGCACAGATACGCAGTATTTT,CASSHNRAAGSSTDTQYF
TRBJ2-3,TRBV11-3,.,.,TGTGCCAGCAGCTTAGATAACAGGGGAGGAGCAGATACGCAGTATTTT,CASSLDNRGGADTQYF
TRBJ2-1,TRBV7-2,.,TRBD1,TGTGCCAGCAGCTTAGGTAGAGGCAGGGGGAATGAGCAGTTCTTC,CASSLGRGRGNEQFF
TRBJ1-5,TRBV10-3,.,.,TGTGCCATCAGAGCACTACAGGGAAGGCCCCAGCATTTT,CAIRALQGRPQHF
TRBJ1-2,TRBV2,.,.,TGTGCCAGCAGTGAAGCGCTTCGGGGTCCCTTCTATGGCTACACCTTC,CASSEALRGPFYGYTF
TRBJ2-7,TRBV28,.,TRBD2,TGTGCCAGCAGTCCGAACCCTAGCGGGGGCTCCTACGAGCAGTACTTC,CASSPNPSGGSYEQYF
TRBJ1-2,TRBV15,.,.,TGTGCCACCAGCAGAGGTGGGACGGCGAACTATGGCTACACCTTC,CATSRGGTANYGYTF
TRBJ2-5,TRBV7-9,.,.,TGTGCCAGCAGCTTACCAAAGCGGCTCCAAGAGACCCAGTACTTC,CASSLPKRLQETQYF
TRBJ2-1,TRBV5-6,.,.,TGTGCCAGCAGCTCCGACCCCTACAATGAGCAGTTCTTC,CASSSDPYNEQFF